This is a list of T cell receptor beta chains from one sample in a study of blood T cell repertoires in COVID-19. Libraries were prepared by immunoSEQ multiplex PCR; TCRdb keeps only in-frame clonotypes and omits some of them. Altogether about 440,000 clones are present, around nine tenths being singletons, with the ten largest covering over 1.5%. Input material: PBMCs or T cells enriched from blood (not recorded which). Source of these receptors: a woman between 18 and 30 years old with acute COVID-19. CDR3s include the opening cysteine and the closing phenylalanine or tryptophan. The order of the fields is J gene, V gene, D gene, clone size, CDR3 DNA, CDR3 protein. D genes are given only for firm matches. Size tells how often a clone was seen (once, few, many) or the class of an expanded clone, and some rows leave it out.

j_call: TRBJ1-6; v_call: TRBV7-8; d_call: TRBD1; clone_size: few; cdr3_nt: TGTGCCAGCAACGACGAGGGGGGACAGGGAATACGGTCACCCCTCCACTTT; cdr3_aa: CASNDEGGQGIRSPLHF
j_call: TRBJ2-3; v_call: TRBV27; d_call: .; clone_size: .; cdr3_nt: TGTGCCAGCAGTCCAGCGGATCAGAGCACAGATACGCAGTATTTT; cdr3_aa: CASSPADQSTDTQYF
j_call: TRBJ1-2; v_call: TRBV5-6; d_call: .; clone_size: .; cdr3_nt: TGTGCCAGCAAGCCCCAGACGTCGGGGAATGCCTATGGCTACACCTTC; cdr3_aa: CASKPQTSGNAYGYTF
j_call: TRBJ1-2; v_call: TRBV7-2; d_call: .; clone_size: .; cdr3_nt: TGTGCCAGCAGCGCTAATACAGGATATGGCTACACCTTC; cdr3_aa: CASSANTGYGYTF
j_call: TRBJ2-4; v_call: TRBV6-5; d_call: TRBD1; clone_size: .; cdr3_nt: TGTGCCAGCAGCCTCTTGGGGCAGGGGGACCGGATTCAGTACTTC; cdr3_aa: CASSLLGQGDRIQYF
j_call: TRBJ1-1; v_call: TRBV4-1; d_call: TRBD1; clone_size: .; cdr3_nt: TGCGCCAGCAGCCCAGGGGGCGCCACTGAAGCTTTCTTT; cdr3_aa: CASSPGGATEAFF
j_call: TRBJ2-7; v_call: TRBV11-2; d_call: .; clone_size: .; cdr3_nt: TGTGCCAGCAGCTTCCCCAGAGCCGGGACAACCTACGAGCAGTACTTC; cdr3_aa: CASSFPRAGTTYEQYF
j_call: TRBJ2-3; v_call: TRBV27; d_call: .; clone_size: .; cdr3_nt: TGTGCCAGCAGTTCCGAAGCGGATACGCAGTATTTT; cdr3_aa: CASSSEADTQYF
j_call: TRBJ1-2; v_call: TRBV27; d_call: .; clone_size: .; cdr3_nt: TGTGCCAGCAGTTTGGGGGGGAGCTATGGCTACACCTTC; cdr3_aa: CASSLGGSYGYTF
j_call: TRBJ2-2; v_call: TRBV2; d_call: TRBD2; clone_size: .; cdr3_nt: TGTGCCAGCAGTGAAGGGGGGGGCACCGGGGAGCTGTTTTTT; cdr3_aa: CASSEGGGTGELFF
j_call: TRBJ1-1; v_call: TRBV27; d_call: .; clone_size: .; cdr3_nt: TGTGCCAGCAATCACGGAGGCTCTGAAGCTTTCTTT; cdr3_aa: CASNHGGSEAFF
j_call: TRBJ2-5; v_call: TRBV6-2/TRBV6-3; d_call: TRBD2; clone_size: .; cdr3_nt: TGTGCCAGCAGTTACGTTGTAGCGGGGGGGCTGTATATGGAGACCCAGTACTTC; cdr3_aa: CASSYVVAGGLYMETQYF
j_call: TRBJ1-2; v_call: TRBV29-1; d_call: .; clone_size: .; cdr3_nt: TGCAGCGTCGCCAACCGGGAGGCGGGGGGCTACACCTTC; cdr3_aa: CSVANREAGGYTF
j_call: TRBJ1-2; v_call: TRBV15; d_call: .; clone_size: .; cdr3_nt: TGTGCCACCAGCAGAGGTTTGGGGGAGGATGGCTACACCTTC; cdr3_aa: CATSRGLGEDGYTF
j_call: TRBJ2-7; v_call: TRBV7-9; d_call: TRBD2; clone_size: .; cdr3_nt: TGTGCCAGCAGCTCCCTAGCGGGTGGATTCTACGAGCAGTACTTC; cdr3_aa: CASSSLAGGFYEQYF
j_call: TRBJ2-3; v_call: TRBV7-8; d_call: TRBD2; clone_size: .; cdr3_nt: TGTGCCAGCAGCTTACCGGGACTAGCGGGAGGGCGTACGCAGTATTTT; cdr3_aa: CASSLPGLAGGRTQYF
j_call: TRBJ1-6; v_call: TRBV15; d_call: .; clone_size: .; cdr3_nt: TGTGCCACCAGCAGCGGCAGGGGATCAAGCTCCTATAATTCACCCCTCCACTTT; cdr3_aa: CATSSGRGSSSYNSPLHF
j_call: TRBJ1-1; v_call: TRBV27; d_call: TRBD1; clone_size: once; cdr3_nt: TGTGCCAGCAGTCCAGGACAGGGGCGGGTTCCTGAAGCTTTCTTT; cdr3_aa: CASSPGQGRVPEAFF
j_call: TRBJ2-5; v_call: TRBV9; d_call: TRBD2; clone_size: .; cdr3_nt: TGTGCCAGCAGCGTAGGGGGAGGGGCAGAGACCCAGTACTTC; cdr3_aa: CASSVGGGAETQYF
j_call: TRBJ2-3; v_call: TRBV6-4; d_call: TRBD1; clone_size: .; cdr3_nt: TGTGCCAGCAGTGACGGACAGGGGGCCACAGATACGCAGTATTTT; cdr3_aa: CASSDGQGATDTQYF
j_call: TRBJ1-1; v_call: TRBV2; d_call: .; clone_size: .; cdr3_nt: TGTGCCAGCAGTGAACCCTCGACAGCCAGACTCACTGAAGCTTTCTTT; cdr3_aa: CASSEPSTARLTEAFF
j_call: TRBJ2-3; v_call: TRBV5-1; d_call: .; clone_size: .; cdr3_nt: TGCGCCAGCACCGGAGACGGATCTAGCACAGATACGCAGTATTTT; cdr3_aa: CASTGDGSSTDTQYF
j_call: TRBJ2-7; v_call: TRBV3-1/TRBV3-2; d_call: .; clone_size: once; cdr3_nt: TGTGCCAGCAGCCAAGTAACAGGGAGCTCCTACGAGCAGTACTTC; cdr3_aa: CASSQVTGSSYEQYF
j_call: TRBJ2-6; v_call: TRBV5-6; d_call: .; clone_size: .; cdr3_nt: TGTGCCAGCAGCTTGGTTGCGGGGAGCTCTGGGGCCAACGTCCTGACTTTC; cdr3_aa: CASSLVAGSSGANVLTF
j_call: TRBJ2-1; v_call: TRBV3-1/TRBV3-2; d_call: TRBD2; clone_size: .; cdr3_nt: TGTGCCAGCAGGTCTAGCGGGATTTACAATGAGCAGTTCTTC; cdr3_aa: CASRSSGIYNEQFF
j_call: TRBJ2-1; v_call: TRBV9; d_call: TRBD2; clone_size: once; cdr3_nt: TGTGCCAGCAGCGTAGCGGGGCTAGCGGGAGATAATGAGCAGTTCTTC; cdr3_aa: CASSVAGLAGDNEQFF
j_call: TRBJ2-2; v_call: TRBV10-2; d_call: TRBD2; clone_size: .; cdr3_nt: TGCGCCAGCACGGCGGGAGACACCGGGGAGCTGTTTTTT; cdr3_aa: CASTAGDTGELFF
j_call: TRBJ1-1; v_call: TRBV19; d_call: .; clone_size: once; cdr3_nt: TGTGCCAGTAGGGACCCGGGGGGAATGAACACTGAAGCTTTCTTT; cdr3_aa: CASRDPGGMNTEAFF
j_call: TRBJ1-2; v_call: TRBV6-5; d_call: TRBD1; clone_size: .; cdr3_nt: TGTGCCAGCAGTTCCCCGACAGGGGGTGGCTACACCTTC; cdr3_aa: CASSSPTGGGYTF
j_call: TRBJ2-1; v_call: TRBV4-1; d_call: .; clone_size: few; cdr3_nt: TGCGCCAGCACAGCCAGTATAGTCAGGGAAACCTACAATGAGCAGTTCTTC; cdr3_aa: CASTASIVRETYNEQFF
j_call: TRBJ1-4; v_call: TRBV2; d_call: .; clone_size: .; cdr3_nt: TGTGCCAGCAGACAGGGCGGTGAAAAACTGTTTTTT; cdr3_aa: CASRQGGEKLFF
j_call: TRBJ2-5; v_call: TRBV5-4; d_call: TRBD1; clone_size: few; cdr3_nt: TGTGCCAGCAGCTTCGGACAGGGCCGGGGGACCCAGTACTTC; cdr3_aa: CASSFGQGRGTQYF